Included here is one TCR beta chain sequence, with context. This CDR3 spans 13 amino acids. V gave up 6 bases and J gave up 6 bases, with 17 bases separating them. Germline values: CDR1 SQVTM, CDR2 ANQGSEA. Here immunoSEQ multiplex PCR was the method, and the copy in TCRdb shows in-frame clones only, minus some. The data hold just over 20,000 clones, with just over 85% observed a single time. These data belong to a study of blood T cell repertoires in COVID-19. Study-wide background: PBMCs, B-cell-depleted T cells, or T cells were the source of the cDNA or gDNA that made up the material.

This sequence joins TRBV29-1 and TRBJ1-1; D might be TRBD1 (5 bases). This clonotype was sampled from a man aged 45-65 years with active COVID-19. The source material was peripheral blood. CDR3 residues: CSVVVTARSEAFF. CDR3 DNA: TGCAGCGTCGTGGTGACAGCAAGATCTGAAGCTTTCTTT.